The present T cell receptor beta chain was sequenced within a study of shared clonotypes between healthy human individuals. CD45RO-negative cells were positively selected for CCR7, leaving out terminally differentiated effector memory CD45RA+ cells. The repertoire was sequenced with immunoSEQ multiplex PCR; TCRdb's copy has only in-frame clones and lacks some. Of about 2 million clones in the sample, less than 95% were seen once. The CDR3 sequence is 14 residues long. The V gene lost 5 bases and the J gene lost 5 bases, with 12 bases spanning the gap. Germline values: CDR1 MNHEY, CDR2 SVGAGI. The genes are TRBV6-5 and TRBJ1-4; weak D call: TRBD1 (6 bases). The sequenced sample consisted of naive CD8+ T cells sorted from blood. The receptor was derived from a young man in good health. CDR3 protein: CASSPGQPNEKLFF. CDR3 in DNA: TGTGCCAGCAGTCCGGGACAACCAAATGAAAAACTGTTTTTT.